The 30 T cell receptor beta chains below were found in one sample sequenced in a study of control samples from healthy donors and cancer patients (TCRdb year 2020). Preparation of the library involved the immunoSEQ multiplex PCR assay. The table comes from immuneACCESS by way of TCRdb, which keeps in-frame sequences with V and J called. Part of the clones is missing from these tables; in studies checked, under half for an unresolved V gene and the rest for unknown reasons. The sample profile shows about 60,000 clones; 65% to 90% of them were found once. About 5% of the sample is taken by the ten largest. The sequenced material came from blood. Source of these receptors: a man aged 35-49 years in good health.

V gene TRBV15 combines with J gene TRBJ1-1; D is ambiguous. V was clipped by 3 bases and J by 1 base, with 12 bases between them. The CDR3 is made up of 15 amino acids. The germline gives CDR1 LNHNV, CDR2 YYDKDF (reference sequence). The CDR3 nucleotides are TGTGCCACCAGCAGTCATCAGCGGGCGAACACTGAAGCTTTCTTT. Protein sequence: CATSSHQRANTEAFF.

The J gene is TRBJ1-1, the V gene TRBV6-5; D call uncertain. Per the germline V gene, CDR1 is MNHEY and CDR2 is SVGAGI. With 8 bases removed from V and 1 base from J, the gap between germline ends came to 14 bases. The CDR3 is 14 residues long. The CDR3 nucleotides read TGTGCCAGCTCAAAGCCAGGCGGGAACACTGAAGCTTTCTTT. Its translation is CASSKPGGNTEAFF.

The chain combines TRBV19 with TRBJ2-1, with TRBD2 identical over 9 bases. Germline CDR1 is LNHDA and CDR2 is SQIVND (reference sequence). The CDR3 sequence is 19 residues long. J was trimmed by 2 bases and V by 3 bases; bases with no gene match: 14. DNA of the CDR3: TGTGCCAGTAGTATCGGCCCGGTCCTTAGCGGGGGAACCTACAATGAGCAGTTCTTC. This codes for CASSIGPVLSGGTYNEQFF.

This clone has just one count. In nucleotides, the CDR3 is TGTGCCAGCAGCCTCGGGACACAAGATACGCAGTATTTT. Protein product: CASSLGTQDTQYF. This chain uses TRBV11-3 with TRBJ2-3, with a weak D call TRBD1 (6 bases). The CDR3 extends over 13 amino acids. Trimming stripped 5 bases from V and 5 bases from J, with 11 bases between. CDR1 and CDR2 (germline): SGHNT, YENEEA. The full variable domain, with the rest looked up from reference TRBV11-3 and TRBJ2-3, is EAGVVQSPRYKIIEKKQPVAFWCNPISGHNTLYWYLQNLGQGPELLIRYENEEAVDDSQLPKDRFSAERLKGVDSTLKIQPAELGDSAVYLCASSLGTQDTQYFGPGTRLTVL.

The sample holds one count of this clone. V is TRBV7-9 and J is TRBJ2-7; D is undetermined. The CDR3 loop spans 13 amino acids. CDR1 is SEHNR, CDR2 FQNEAQ, per germline (reference sequence). V shed 1 base and J shed 3 bases, with 7 bases lying between them. CDR3 region: CASSLGGLYEQYF. CDR3 nucleotide sequence: TGTGCCAGCAGCTTAGGGGGTCTCTACGAGCAGTACTTC.

V and J are TRBV6-6 and TRBJ1-3; 7 bases are a match to TRBD1. Per the germline V gene, CDR1 is MNHNY and CDR2 is SVGAGI (reference sequence). The ends lost 5 bases at V and 0 bases at J; junction bases unmatched: 7. The CDR3 spans 16 residues. In nucleotides, the CDR3 is TGTGCCAGCAGTCTAGGAGGACAGGTCTCTGGAAACACCATATATTTT. Protein product: CASSLGGQVSGNTIYF.

The V call is TRBV29-1, the J call TRBJ2-7; D perhaps matches TRBD2 (7 bases). This CDR3 comprises 15 residues. The ends were cut back, 7 bases at V and 5 bases at J, with 24 bases in the middle. Germline CDR1 is SQVTM and CDR2 is ANQGSEA. As DNA, the CDR3 is TGCAGCGCTGGGGGCGGGACCCGACGGGAGGACGAGCAGTACTTC. This codes for CSAGGGTRREDEQYF.

This chain links TRBV18 with TRBJ1-1, with a tentative D call TRBD1 (5 bases). The CDR3 covers 13 residues. Germline-derived CDR1 and CDR2 are KGHSH and LQKENI. Trimming took off 6 bases at V and 2 bases at J, with 10 bases between the two ends. For the CDR3, the DNA is TGTGCCAGCTCCCGACAGCCTAACACTGAAGCTTTCTTT. Translation: CASSRQPNTEAFF.

The V call is TRBV20-1, the J call TRBJ2-5, with 11 bases aligning to TRBD1. The germline CDR1 and CDR2 sequences are DFQATT and SNEGSKA (reference sequence). J gave up 1 base and V 3 bases, and 1 base lay outside the gene matches. This CDR3 spans 14 amino acids. DNA for the CDR3: TGCAGTGCTAGTGGACAGGGGGCCCAAGAGACCCAGTACTTC. Amino acid sequence: CSASGQGAQETQYF.

This chain connects TRBV7-6 to TRBJ1-1; 7 nucleotides match TRBD1. Unmatched junction bases numbered 9, after V lost 5 bases and J lost 3 bases. This CDR3 is built from 15 residues. Germline V CDR1 and CDR2: SGHVS, FNYEAQ. The CDR3 sequence is CASSIETGHHTEAFF. The CDR3 coding sequence is TGTGCCAGCAGCATAGAGACAGGGCACCACACTGAAGCTTTCTTT.

This chain links TRBV4-2 with TRBJ2-2; a weak D match, TRBD2 (6 bases). Trimming pared 1 base from V and 0 bases from J, leaving 9 bases between. The CDR3 runs to 16 residues. CDR1 is LGHNA, CDR2 YNFKEQ, per germline. CDR3 bases: TGTGCCAGCAGCCAAGGACTAGGCTCGAACACCGGGGAGCTGTTTTTT. Translation: CASSQGLGSNTGELFF.

The V call is TRBV2, the J call TRBJ1-5; weak D call: TRBD1 (6 bases). Trimming shortened V by 4 bases and J by 10 bases, and 20 bases separated the two germline ends. Looked up from germline, CDR1 is SNHLY and CDR2 is FYNNEI. The CDR3 covers 15 residues. CDR3 DNA sequence: TGTGCCAGCAGTGTGGGCAGGGGAAACACGGCTCCCCAGCATTTT. Its translation: CASSVGRGNTAPQHF.

This chain connects TRBV28 to TRBJ1-2; D remains ambiguous. The V gene lost 9 bases and the J gene lost 2 bases, with 10 bases spanning the gap. Per germline, CDR1 MDHEN and CDR2 SYDVKM. CDR3 length: 12 amino acids. The CDR3 reads CASGGSNYGYTF. In DNA, the CDR3 is TGTGCCAGTGGTGGGTCGAACTATGGCTACACCTTC.

CDR3 in DNA: TGCGCCAGCAGCTTGGACGACATACATTCGGGCTCTGGAAACACCATATATTTT. Protein: CASSLDDIHSGSGNTIYF. This chain links TRBV5-1 with TRBJ1-3; D is uncertain. Germline values: CDR1 SGHRS, CDR2 YFSETQ. The CDR3 length is 18 residues. V was clipped by 0 bases and J by 0 bases, with 16 bases between them.

The rearrangement joins TRBV7-9 to TRBJ2-2; no clear D gene. This CDR3 region has 13 residues. CDR1 and CDR2 (germline): SEHNR, FQNEAQ (reference sequence). V lost 4 bases to trimming and J lost 4 bases, with 7 bases between them. In DNA form, the CDR3 reads TGTGCCAGCAGCTCTTGGGGCACCGGGGAGCTGTTTTTT. Its translation: CASSSWGTGELFF.

This chain connects TRBV5-1 to TRBJ2-7; possibly TRBD1 or TRBD2 for D (5 bases each). The CDR3 sequence is 13 residues long. Germline V gives CDR1 SGHRS, CDR2 YFSETQ. Trimming left V 4 bases short and J 6 bases short, with 14 bases between. The CDR3, as DNA: TGCGCCAGCAGCACTAGACAGATGGCCGAGCAGTACTTC. Its translation is CASSTRQMAEQYF.

The gene calls are TRBV5-1 and TRBJ2-7, with D maybe TRBD1 (6 bases). The CDR3 spans 11 residues. Looked up from germline, CDR1 is SGHRS and CDR2 is YFSETQ. V lost 3 bases to trimming and J lost 6 bases, with 7 bases between them. The CDR3 region is CASSSGVEQYF. CDR3 nucleotides: TGCGCCAGCAGCTCAGGGGTCGAGCAGTACTTC.

The rearrangement links TRBV27 to TRBJ2-1; 9 bases agree with TRBD2. The CDR3 totals 17 residues. The germline CDR1 and CDR2 sequences are MNHEY and SMNVEV (reference sequence). The V and J ends lost 6 bases and 8 bases, in that order; junction bases with no gene match: 17. CDR3 amino acids: CASSLLAGPGVYDEQFF. For the CDR3, the DNA is TGTGCCAGCAGCCTCCTAGCGGGGCCTGGGGTATACGATGAGCAGTTCTTC.

The J gene is TRBJ1-1, the V gene TRBV6-5; a possible D gene is TRBD1 (6 bases). With 4 bases removed from V and 1 base from J, the gap between germline ends came to 7 bases. Germline CDR1 reads MNHEY; CDR2 reads SVGAGI. This CDR3 is built from 13 residues. In DNA form, the CDR3 reads TGTGCCAGCAGTTTGACAGGGAACACTGAAGCTTTCTTT. Translated: CASSLTGNTEAFF.

This chain links TRBV30 with TRBJ1-3; D is unresolved. CDR3 length: 13 residues. V was shortened by 1 base and J by 2 bases, with 6 bases between the two germline ends. Per the germline V gene, CDR1 is GTSNPN and CDR2 is SVGIG (reference sequence). This CDR3 is CAWSGFAGNTIYF. In DNA, the CDR3 is TGTGCCTGGAGTGGGTTTGCTGGAAACACCATATATTTT.

This chain joins TRBV10-3 and TRBJ1-1; maybe TRBD1 (6 bases). This CDR3 region has 13 residues. Germline CDR1 and CDR2: ENHRY and SYGVKD. The V end was cut by 3 bases, the J end by 10 bases, with 15 bases between. CDR3 protein: CAISDPTTGRAFF. CDR3 nucleotides: TGTGCCATCAGTGACCCGACAACAGGGAGAGCTTTCTTT.

The chain links TRBV6-5 to TRBJ1-2, with a weak D call TRBD1 (5 bases). Germline lookup yields CDR1 MNHEY and CDR2 SVGAGI. V lost 6 bases, J lost 3 bases, and 14 bases lay in between. The CDR3 sequence is 14 residues long. The CDR3 nucleotides are TGTGCCAGCAGCCGGGGGGGGATCGACTATGGCTACACCTTC. Amino acids: CASSRGGIDYGYTF.

This clone was found a few times. The gene calls are TRBV11-3 and TRBJ2-2; 8 bases map to TRBD1. CDR1 and CDR2 (germline): SGHNT, YENEEA. V was clipped by 2 bases and J by 5 bases; unmatched bases: 7. The CDR3 sequence is 16 residues long. For the CDR3, the DNA is TGTGCCAGCAGCTTAACAGGGGGAGGAAGGACCGGGGAGCTGTTTTTT. This translates into CASSLTGGGRTGELFF.

The chain has TRBV5-1 and TRBJ1-1; no clear D. Germline CDR1 reads SGHRS; CDR2 reads YFSETQ. The CDR3 sequence is 13 residues long. Between the trimmed V and J ends, which lost 3 bases and 3 bases, there was a span of 9 bases. The CDR3 DNA is TGCGCCAGCAGCTGGAGCAGCCACACTGAAGCTTTCTTT. Its protein is CASSWSSHTEAFF.

For the CDR3, the DNA is TGCGCCAGCAGCGGAAAATCTAGCGTAGGCTCCTACAATGAGCAGTTCTTC. Translated, it gives CASSGKSSVGSYNEQFF. The rearrangement links TRBV5-1 to TRBJ2-1; possibly TRBD2 for D (6 bases). The CDR3 spans 17 residues. The germline CDR1 and CDR2 sequences are SGHRS and YFSETQ. V gave up 4 bases and J gave up 0 bases, with 17 bases separating them.

The gene calls are TRBV29-1 and TRBJ2-5, with D possibly TRBD1 on 5 matching bases. The CDR3 consists of 14 residues. Germline V gives CDR1 SQVTM, CDR2 ANQGSEA. Trimming shortened V by 1 base and J by 5 bases, and 14 bases separated the two germline ends. CDR3 in DNA: TGCAGCGTTGAAGGGGGCCCCCGAAGGGAGACCCAGTACTTC. As protein: CSVEGGPRRETQYF.

V and J are TRBV30 and TRBJ1-4; possible D gene TRBD1, 5 bases. Trimming stripped 0 bases from V and 8 bases from J, with 16 bases between. The germline V gene encodes CDR1 GTSNPN and CDR2 SVGIG (reference sequence). This CDR3 is built from 15 residues. As DNA, the CDR3 is TGTGCCTGGAGTGTACCGTTTAGGGGAGAGGAAAAACTGTTTTTT. As protein: CAWSVPFRGEEKLFF.

This clone was counted once. This chain connects TRBV7-8 to TRBJ2-5, with D maybe TRBD2 (5 bases). V was shortened by 2 bases and J by 3 bases, with 10 bases between the two germline ends. Germline-derived CDR1 and CDR2 are SGHVS and FQNEAQ. The CDR3 totals 14 residues. The CDR3 DNA reads TGTGCCAGCAGCTTACCAGCGGAGGAAGAGACCCAGTACTTC. This sequence encodes CASSLPAEEETQYF.

This chain uses TRBV25-1 with TRBJ2-7, with 7 nucleotides matching TRBD2. The CDR3 is made up of 14 amino acids. The ends lost 2 bases at V and 7 bases at J; junction bases unmatched: 8. Germline V gives CDR1 MGHDK, CDR2 SYGVNS. Here the CDR3 DNA reads TGTGCCAGCAGTGAACCCGCGGGAGTCAGGGAGCAGTACTTC. It codes for CASSEPAGVREQYF.

V and J are TRBV15 and TRBJ2-2; D call uncertain. The CDR3 is 16 residues long. Germline V gene data show CDR1 as LNHNV and CDR2 as YYDKDF (reference sequence). Trimming took 4 bases from V and 2 from J, leaving 14 bases between them. In nucleotides, the CDR3 is TGTGCCACCAGCACCCGCCGGACCTCTAACACCGGGGAGCTGTTTTTT. Translating it yields CATSTRRTSNTGELFF.